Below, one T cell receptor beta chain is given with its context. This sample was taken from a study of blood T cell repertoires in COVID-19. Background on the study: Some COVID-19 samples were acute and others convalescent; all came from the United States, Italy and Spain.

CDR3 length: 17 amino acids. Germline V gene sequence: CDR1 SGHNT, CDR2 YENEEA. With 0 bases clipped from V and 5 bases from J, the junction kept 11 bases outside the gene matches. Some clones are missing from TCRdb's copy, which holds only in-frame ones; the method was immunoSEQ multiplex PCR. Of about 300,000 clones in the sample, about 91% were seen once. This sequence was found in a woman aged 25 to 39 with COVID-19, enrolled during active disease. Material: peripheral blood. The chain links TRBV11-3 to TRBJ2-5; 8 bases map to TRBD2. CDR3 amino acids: CASSLDNQRGGWETQYF. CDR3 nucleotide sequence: TGTGCCAGCAGCTTAGACAATCAACGCGGGGGGTGGGAGACCCAGTACTTC. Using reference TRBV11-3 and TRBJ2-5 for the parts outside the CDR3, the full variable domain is EAGVVQSPRYKIIEKKQPVAFWCNPISGHNTLYWYLQNLGQGPELLIRYENEEAVDDSQLPKDRFSAERLKGVDSTLKIQPAELGDSAVYLCASSLDNQRGGWETQYFGPGTRLLVL.